This is a list of T cell receptor beta chains from one sample in a study of T cell repertoires in cytomegalovirus infection. The antigens for these receptors are not known. TCRdb used MiXCR to reprocess the reads, holding one entry per CDR3 protein. Of about 920,000 distinct CDR3 sequences detected, roughly 30% appear once; the ten largest clones hold over 12%. The sequencing used cultured CD8+ T cells from PBMCs, collected from culture after CMV antigen stimulation. The receptors shown here come from a human donor in good health (CMV status not recorded). Some clones in this sample may be carry-over from other donors' samples. Both conserved end residues are part of each CDR3. Each record gives: J gene, CDR3 length, V gene, D gene, CDR3 protein. A D gene is named only where the DNA matches it firmly.

>TRBJ2-5|17|TRBV28|TRBD2
CASSSRGGIPLQETQYF
>TRBJ1-1|13|TRBV6-1|-
CASGTLLIAEAFF
>TRBJ1-2|13|TRBV29-1|TRBD1
CSGWTGEINGYTF
>TRBJ1-3|17|TRBV12-3/TRBV12-4|TRBD1
CASIPTVRTGVQNTIYF
>TRBJ2-7|15|TRBV7-8|TRBD1
CASSLVWDRDYEQYF
>TRBJ1-1|13|TRBV7-2|-
CASSPWSYTEAFF
>TRBJ1-1|14|TRBV6-2/TRBV6-3|TRBD1
CASSYARQGPEAFF
>TRBJ2-7|15|TRBV28|TRBD2
CASSPVAGYSYEQYF
>TRBJ2-1|16|TRBV28|-
CASSLRGSGIDNEQFF
>TRBJ2-1|14|TRBV6-1|-
CAIHPTPTYNEQFF
>TRBJ2-1|16|TRBV12-3/TRBV12-4|TRBD2
CASSFGTSRAYNEQFF
>TRBJ2-5|14|TRBV27|-
CSSSSLSGFETQYF
>TRBJ2-1|13|TRBV27|-
CASSFRRDNEQFF
>TRBJ2-2|13|TRBV5-3|-
CASSLVWPGELFF
>TRBJ2-1|14|TRBV5-4|TRBD2
CASSFSSGPHEQFF
>TRBJ1-1|12|TRBV4-1|-
CASSQGSAEAFF
>TRBJ1-6|13|TRBV12-3/TRBV12-4|-
CASSPGPQAPLHF
>TRBJ1-1|12|TRBV7-8|-
CASSLDYTEAFF
>TRBJ2-5|12|TRBV7-6|TRBD1
CASWGQTETQYF
>TRBJ2-3|15|TRBV27|-
CASSLTRRSTDTQYF
>TRBJ1-2|16|TRBV5-4|-
CASSSPGSPPHGGYTF
>TRBJ2-3|12|TRBV14|-
CASSQDPVEQYF